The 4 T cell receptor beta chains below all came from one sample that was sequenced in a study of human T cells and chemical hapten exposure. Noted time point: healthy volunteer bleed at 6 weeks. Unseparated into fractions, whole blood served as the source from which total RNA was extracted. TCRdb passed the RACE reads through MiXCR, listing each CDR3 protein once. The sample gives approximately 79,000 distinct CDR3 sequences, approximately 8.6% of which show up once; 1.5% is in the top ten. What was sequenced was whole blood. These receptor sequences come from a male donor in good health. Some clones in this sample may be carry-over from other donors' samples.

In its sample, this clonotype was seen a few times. The CDR3 nucleotides read TGTGCCAGCAGCCCCCGGACAGGGTTTGGCACCGGGGAGCTGTTTTTT. Amino acids: CASSPRTGFGTGELFF. The J gene is TRBJ2-2, the V gene TRBV7-7, with TRBD1 matching 8 bases. Germline loops: CDR1 SSHAT, CDR2 FNYEAQ (reference sequence). The CDR3 loop spans 16 amino acids. V gave up 5 bases and J gave up 4 bases; unmatched junction bases: 9. Complete variable domain (other parts from reference TRBV7-7 and TRBJ2-2): GAGVSQSPRYKVTKRGQDVTLRCDPISSHATLYWYQQALGQGPEFLTYFNYEAQPDKSGLPSDRFSAERPEGSISTLTIQRTEQRDSAMYRCASSPRTGFGTGELFFGEGSRLTVL.

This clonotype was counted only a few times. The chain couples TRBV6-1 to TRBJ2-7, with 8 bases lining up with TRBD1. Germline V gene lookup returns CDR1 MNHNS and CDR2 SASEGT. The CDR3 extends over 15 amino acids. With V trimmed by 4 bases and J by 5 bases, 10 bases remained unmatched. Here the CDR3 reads CASSGTGLTLDEQYF. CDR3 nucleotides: TGTGCCAGCAGTGGGACAGGGTTGACTCTGGACGAGCAGTACTTC.

This CDR3 reads CASTGAGKNTEAFF. CDR3 coding DNA: TGTGCCAGCACCGGGGCAGGGAAGAACACTGAAGCTTTCTTT. The chain carries TRBV6-2 or TRBV6-3 and TRBJ1-1; D might be TRBD1 (5 bases). V lost 7 bases and J 1 base, leaving 13 bases between the germline ends. CDR3 size: 14 residues. Per the germline V gene, CDR1 is MNHEY and CDR2 is SVGEGT.

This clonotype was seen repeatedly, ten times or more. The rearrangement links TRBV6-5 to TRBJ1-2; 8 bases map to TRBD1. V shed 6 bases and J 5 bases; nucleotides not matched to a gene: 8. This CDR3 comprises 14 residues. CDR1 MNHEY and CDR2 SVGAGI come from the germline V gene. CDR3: CASSQTTGAYGYTF. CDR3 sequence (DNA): TGTGCCAGCAGCCAAACGACAGGGGCGTATGGCTACACCTTC.